This note documents a single T cell receptor (beta chain) sequence. These data are taken from a study of OX40 agonist ivuxolimab in advanced cancers. As for the study in general: Around 40% of patients had received prior checkpoint inhibitor therapy.

Some clones are missing from TCRdb's copy, which holds only in-frame ones; the method was immunoSEQ multiplex PCR. Of 40,000 to 45,000 clones listed, 70% to 90% are singletons. The CDR3 loop spans 14 amino acids. CDR1 and CDR2 (germline): SGDLS, YYNGEE. V shed 6 bases, J shed 5 bases, and the junction held 10 bases outside the gene matches. This sequence originates from an adult with an advanced solid tumor such as melanoma, head and neck, liver or kidney cancer. The sequencing here drew on CD4+ or CD8+ T cells sorted from blood, taken in a trial of the OX40 agonist ivuxolimab. The chain uses TRBV9 and TRBJ2-7, with TRBD2 identical over 8 bases. The CDR3 DNA follows: TGTGCCAGCACCCCTACGGGGGGGCCTAACGAGCAGTACTTC. Encoded protein: CASTPTGGPNEQYF.